This is a list of T cell receptor beta chains from one sample in a study of blood T cell repertoires in COVID-19. The repertoire was sequenced with immunoSEQ multiplex PCR; TCRdb's copy has only in-frame clones and lacks some. The data contain over 200,000 clones, just over 85% of them singletons. Material for sequencing was PBMCs or T cells enriched from blood (not recorded which). The receptor source for this set is a man younger than 35 who had recovered from COVID-19. The conserved cysteine and the conserved F or W are not part of the CDR3 here.

V	J	CDR3
TRBV5-1	TRBJ1-5	ASSLDNSNQPQH
TRBV5-4	TRBJ1-1	ASSPTGGIAVSEAF
TRBV30	TRBJ2-7	AWSYQGPEQY
TRBV5-1	TRBJ2-1	ASSLVGEDEQF
TRBV11-2	TRBJ2-1	ASSLGLASSYNEQF
TRBV4-1	TRBJ2-6	ASSFHSTGANVLT
TRBV11-2	TRBJ2-2	ASSLLTGGRWTGELF
TRBV6-5	TRBJ2-7	ASKGGSGTYEQY
TRBV11-2	TRBJ2-5	ASSLSGVGETQY
TRBV7-6	TRBJ2-2	ASRVTSGASGELF
TRBV5-1	TRBJ1-2	ASSDTGQGYGYT
TRBV19	TRBJ1-3	ASSMRQSSGNTIY
TRBV3-1/TRBV3-2	TRBJ1-1	ASSRYRDGTEAF
TRBV10-3	TRBJ1-2	AISAQSGASNYGYT
TRBV10-2	TRBJ2-7	ASRRTYSSYEQY
TRBV7-9	TRBJ1-3	ASSRGAPLSGNTIY
TRBV11-2	TRBJ2-5	ASSLENGGTQY
TRBV7-2	TRBJ2-7	ASSSQVHYEQY
TRBV19	TRBJ2-3	ASSTGTGGLDTQY